A single sample gave rise to the 22 T cell receptor beta chains below, sequenced in a study of STAT3 mutations in large granular lymphocyte leukemia. Findings and caveats of the study: In T-cell large granular lymphocyte leukemia, about half of patients showed multiple immunodominant subclonotypes.

The protocol was immunoSEQ multiplex PCR, while the TCRdb copy is restricted to in-frame clones and leaves out a portion. The data contain fewer than 15,000 clones, just over 85% of them seen just once; the ten biggest clones take up less than 15%. No antigen is known for these receptors. Sequencing input: PBMCs. Every receptor here comes from a human donor with T large granular lymphocyte leukemia. Some clones in this sample may be carry-over from other donors' samples.

J is TRBJ1-2 and V is TRBV27; 7 bases agree with TRBD1. This CDR3 contains 12 residues. Germline V gene lookup returns CDR1 MNHEY and CDR2 SMNVEV (reference sequence). Unmatched junction bases numbered 7, after V lost 6 bases and J lost 9 bases. This CDR3 reads CASRDRRESYTF. CDR3 DNA: TGTGCCAGCAGGGACAGGAGGGAAAGCTACACCTTC.

The V call is TRBV18, the J call TRBJ2-1; a weak D match, TRBD1 (7 bases). V was pared by 3 bases and J by 2 bases, with 11 bases between. Germline loops: CDR1 KGHSH, CDR2 LQKENI. The CDR3 spans 15 residues. For the CDR3, the DNA is TGTGCCAGCTCACCGGAGGGACAGCCCTACAATGAGCAGTTCTTC. Protein: CASSPEGQPYNEQFF.

The chain recombines TRBV18 with TRBJ2-3; the D gene is possibly TRBD1 (6 bases). Germline CDR1 KGHSH, CDR2 LQKENI. The CDR3 runs to 16 residues. V was cut by 3 bases and J by 2 bases, with 15 bases left in between. Written as DNA, the CDR3 is TGTGCCAGCTCACCTTGGGTGGCAGGGGCCACAGATACGCAGTATTTT. Encoded protein: CASSPWVAGATDTQYF.

The chain combines TRBV2 with TRBJ1-3; D possibly corresponds to TRBD1 (5 bases). There are 15 residues in the CDR3. Trimming removed 7 bases at V and 0 bases at J, with 13 bases between. Germline CDR1 reads SNHLY; CDR2 reads FYNNEI. CDR3 nucleotide sequence: TGTGCCAGCATCTCTGACAGTTCCTCTGGAAACACCATATATTTT. It translates to CASISDSSSGNTIYF.

The V and J genes are TRBV10-2 and TRBJ1-1, with no clear D. This CDR3 spans 16 amino acids. The germline gives CDR1 WSHSY, CDR2 SAAADI. Trimming removed 10 bases at V and 2 bases at J, with 23 bases between. For the CDR3, the DNA is TGCGCCACCTCATCGGCTACCCTGGCCCTAAACACTGAAGCTTTCTTT. This translates into CATSSATLALNTEAFF.

This clone was recorded only once. The V gene is TRBV25-1, the J gene TRBJ2-5, with D maybe TRBD2 (6 bases). The CDR3 is 13 amino acids. Per the germline V gene, CDR1 is MGHDK and CDR2 is SYGVNS. The V gene lost 8 bases and the J gene lost 10 bases, with 20 bases spanning the gap. DNA for the CDR3: TGTGCCAGCGGAAAGACAGCTACGGGGGACCAGTACTTC. Translating it yields CASGKTATGDQYF.

The chain uses TRBV5-6 and TRBJ1-5, with D possibly TRBD1 on 5 matching bases. CDR1 is SGHDT, CDR2 YYEEEE, per germline. V dropped 4 bases and J dropped 4 bases, with 21 bases sitting between them. The CDR3 runs to 17 residues. The CDR3 nucleotides read TGTGCCAGCAGCGCCGGGACGGGCAAAAGGCGGAATCAGCCCCAGCATTTT. It yields the protein CASSAGTGKRRNQPQHF.

This clone was observed a single time. The chain uses TRBV19 and TRBJ2-3; possibly TRBD1 for D (6 bases). This CDR3 has 15 residues. Trimming shortened V by 3 bases and J by 0 bases, and 10 bases separated the two germline ends. Per the germline V gene, CDR1 is LNHDA and CDR2 is SQIVND (reference sequence). The CDR3 nucleotides are TGTGCCAGTAGTATGGGGGCAGGGAGCACAGATACGCAGTATTTT. This sequence encodes CASSMGAGSTDTQYF.

The chain has TRBV9 and TRBJ1-2, with no clear D. The CDR3 totals 12 residues. The V gene's germline CDR1 is SGDLS and CDR2 YYNGEE. Trimming left V 5 bases short and J 8 bases short, with 13 bases between. CDR3 nucleotides: TGTGCCAGCAGGTACGGAGTGAGCGGCTACACCTTC. It codes for CASRYGVSGYTF.

This clone was seen a single time. This chain connects TRBV28 to TRBJ2-3; 8 bases match TRBD2. Germline-derived CDR1 and CDR2 are MDHEN and SYDVKM. The J segment lost 2 bases and the V segment lost 5 bases, leaving 9 bases of the junction unmatched. The CDR3 extends over 16 amino acids. The CDR3 sequence: CASSPQRGRNTDTQYF. CDR3 nucleotide sequence: TGTGCCAGCAGTCCCCAGCGGGGGAGGAACACAGATACGCAGTATTTT.

This chain connects TRBV19 to TRBJ1-5; D is uncertain. The V end lost 8 bases, the J end lost 1 base, and 12 bases lay between the germline ends. The V gene's germline CDR1 is LNHDA and CDR2 SQIVND (reference sequence). The CDR3 has 14 residues. The CDR3 loop is CASGRPLSNQPQHF. The CDR3 DNA is TGTGCCAGTGGCCGGCCATTGAGCAATCAGCCCCAGCATTTT.

This chain uses TRBV6-1 with TRBJ1-5; D might be TRBD1 (5 bases). Trimming stripped 3 bases from V and 5 bases from J, with 8 bases between. From germline, CDR1 is MNHNS and CDR2 SASEGT. The CDR3 runs to 13 residues. The CDR3 DNA follows: TGTGCCAGCAGTGAGAGACAGTATCAGCCCCAGCATTTT. Residues: CASSERQYQPQHF.

This clone has more than one count but fewer than ten. The rearrangement links TRBV7-9 to TRBJ2-7; 8 bases fit TRBD1. The J segment lost 1 base and the V segment lost 3 bases, leaving 2 bases of the junction unmatched. The V gene's germline CDR1 is SEHNR and CDR2 FQNEAQ (reference sequence). The CDR3 is made up of 14 amino acids. The CDR3 loop reads CASSFTGGSYEQYV. The CDR3 coding sequence is TGTGCCAGCAGCTTCACAGGGGGGTCCTACGAGCAGTACGTC.

The chain has TRBV15 and TRBJ1-4; D not resolved. The CDR3 totals 15 residues. V lost 0 bases, J lost 5 bases, and 10 bases lay in between. Germline assignment: CDR1 LNHNV and CDR2 YYDKDF (reference sequence). CDR3: CATSRDGARNEKLFF. The DNA for the CDR3 is TGTGCCACCAGCAGAGATGGCGCTAGAAATGAAAAACTGTTTTTT. Based on the CDR3 plus reference TRBV15 and TRBJ1-4, the full variable domain is DAMVIQNPRYQVTQFGKPVTLSCSQTLNHNVMYWYQQKSSQAPKLLFHYYDKDFNNEADTPDNFQSRRPNTSFCFLDIRSPGLGDTAMYLCATSRDGARNEKLFFGSGTQLSVL.

This clone was counted only a few times. The gene calls are TRBV9 and TRBJ1-1; 7 bases line up with TRBD1. V lost 1 base to trimming and J lost 5 bases; unmatched junction nucleotides: 11. The CDR3 has 16 residues. Germline-derived CDR1 and CDR2 are SGDLS and YYNGEE. CDR3 loop: CASSVHPDRFNTEAFF. CDR3 bases: TGTGCCAGCAGCGTACATCCGGACAGGTTTAATACTGAAGCTTTCTTT. Looking up the rest from reference TRBV9 and TRBJ1-1 gives the full variable domain: DSGVTQTPKHLITATGQRVTLRCSPRSGDLSVYWYQQSLDQGLQFLIQYYNGEERAKGNILERFSAQQFPDLHSELNLSSLELGDSALYFCASSVHPDRFNTEAFFGQGTRLTVV.

The chain has TRBV28 and TRBJ2-7; D remains ambiguous. V lost 4 bases, J lost 3 bases, and 4 bases lay in between. The CDR3 runs 11 residues. Germline-derived CDR1 and CDR2 are MDHEN and SYDVKM. CDR3 protein: CASSSVYEQYF. CDR3 coding DNA: TGTGCCAGCAGTTCGGTCTACGAGCAGTACTTC.

This chain connects TRBV6-1 to TRBJ1-5; tentative D call: TRBD1 (5 bases). The germline V gene has CDR1 MNHNS and CDR2 SASEGT. The CDR3 contains 15 residues. Between the trimmed V and J ends, which lost 2 bases and 3 bases, there was a span of 11 bases. CDR3: CASSESGQNNQPQHF. The DNA for the CDR3 is TGTGCCAGCAGTGAATCTGGACAAAACAATCAGCCCCAGCATTTT.

The V and J genes are TRBV18 and TRBJ2-7; perhaps TRBD2 as D (6 bases). Looked up from germline, CDR1 is KGHSH and CDR2 is LQKENI. Trimming pared 4 bases from V and 4 bases from J, leaving 17 bases between. The CDR3 contains 15 residues. The CDR3 nucleotides read TGTGCCAGCTCACGCGAAGAGACGGGAGAATACGAGCAGTACGTC. It is translated as CASSREETGEYEQYV.

The rearrangement links TRBV6-1 to TRBJ2-3; D gene unclear. This CDR3 has 14 residues. Trimming left V 6 bases short and J 0 bases short, with 10 bases between. Germline V gene data show CDR1 as MNHNS and CDR2 as SASEGT. CDR3 in DNA: TGTGCCAGCAGACCACAACGGAGCACAGATACGCAGTATTTT. It yields the protein CASRPQRSTDTQYF.

J is TRBJ2-7 and V is TRBV7-2; 7 bases line up with TRBD1. Losses at the gene ends were 5 bases for V and 6 bases for J; bases not matched to a gene: 13. This CDR3 comprises 15 residues. Germline CDR1 and CDR2: SGHTA and FQGNSA. The CDR3 region is CASSPRMTGLSEQYF. The CDR3 DNA reads TGTGCCAGCAGCCCCCGAATGACAGGGTTGAGCGAGCAGTACTTC.

The V call is TRBV30, the J call TRBJ1-2, with D unresolved. This CDR3 spans 12 amino acids. Germline CDR1 reads GTSNPN; CDR2 reads SVGIG (reference sequence). V was trimmed by 3 bases and J by 8 bases, leaving 13 bases between them. This CDR3 is CAWSQAITGYTF. The DNA of the CDR3 is TGTGCCTGGAGCCAGGCTATTACAGGCTACACCTTC.

This sequence joins TRBV30 and TRBJ2-7; weak D call: TRBD1 (7 bases). The CDR3 is 14 residues long. Germline CDR1 reads GTSNPN; CDR2 reads SVGIG (reference sequence). V lost 6 bases and J 4 bases, leaving 19 bases between the germline ends. The CDR3 reads CACTLGGQTYEQYF. DNA of the CDR3: TGTGCCTGCACCCTGGGGGGACAGACGTACGAGCAGTACTTC.